The T cell receptor (beta chain) described here comes from a study of monozygotic twins with inflammatory bowel disease (dated by TCRdb to about 2019). For context, the study as a whole: A total of roughly 28 monozygotic twin pairs were included in the full study, comprising nine German pairs (four IBD-concordant, five IBD-discordant) and 19 IBD-discordant Danish pairs. Each individual had, on average, about 151 000 unique TCRalpha sequences and 181 000 unique TCRbeta sequences available for analysis. The search for disease-associated traits relied mainly on comparing, within discordant pairs, IBD patients with their genetically identical healthy co-twins. Findings and caveats that apply to the study as a whole: A decrease in TCRbeta repertoire diversity, as measured by inverse Simpson index, was observed in IBD patients compared with their healthy co-twins. The results gave no support for a single strong signal or clonotype linked to IBD. Compared with healthy twins, IBD patients had fewer clonotypes in common with other individuals, a difference most pronounced in patients showing signs of disease activity. Background noise and inter-individual variability may have been introduced into the repertoires by the differing immunosuppressive treatments among patients. Repertoire similarity did not differ between concordant and discordant twins, possibly due to limited statistical power. Distinction between different T cell subtypes could not be achieved in the analysis.

The method was 5' RACE. For each TCR library, approximately 3,700 ng of total RNA was used. cDNA was synthesized with SMARTScribe reverse transcriptase in eight separate reactions per sample. During cDNA synthesis, unique molecular identifiers containing a 6-nucleotide sample barcode were introduced by template switching. TCRalpha and TCRbeta cDNA was amplified by two nested PCRs of approximately 17 and 9 cycles, with bead purification after each PCR. Before amplification, the cDNA was treated with uracil DNA-glycosylase and purified using the QIAquick PCR purification kit. The second PCR added Illumina TruSeq-compatible adapters along with sample-specific barcodes. TapeStation and Qubit were used to check library quality and concentration, and approximately 5.5 ng of each library went into the pool. The pooled libraries were sequenced with 2 x 100 bp reads and custom sequencing primers on an Illumina HiSeq2500 single-index Rapid Run. The authors processed their data as follows. UMI-based consensus assembly with MiGEC version 1.2.6 was used to correct PCR and sequencing errors. MiXCR version 2.1.1 was used for V(D)J alignment, clonotype assembly and CDR3 extraction. To normalise gene usage, clonotype sharing and MAIT/NKT TCR abundance, the analysis used the top 1000, 10 000 and 20 000 clonotypes per sample. Diversity was computed as the inverse Simpson index with the vegan R package after downsampling to 27 000 UMIs. Statistical testing used paired Mann-Whitney U tests on the discordant twin pairs and applied Benjamini-Hochberg correction for multiple testing. The reads were reprocessed in TCRdb, with one entry per CDR3 protein sequence and no accompanying DNA. The V and J calls and clone size are TCRdb's, not the authors'. This sample's table carries 150,000 to 200,000 distinct CDR3 sequences. Jointly, the top ten make up 6% to 9.5% of the sample.

Sequences MNHEY (CDR1) and SVGEGT (CDR2) are obtained from the germline V gene. Measured from the cysteine to the phenylalanine, the CDR3 is 13 residues long. The entry carries no DNA sequence. From each donor, an approximately 2.3 ml peripheral blood sample was collected into PAXgene tubes and kept at -80 degrees C. Total RNA was isolated from whole blood with the PAXgene blood miRNA kit on an automated QIAcube, without T cell sorting. Peripheral blood from monozygotic twin pairs, either concordant or discordant for inflammatory bowel disease, underwent deep TCRalpha and TCRbeta repertoire profiling that used unique molecular barcoding. For every twin pair, smoking habits were documented, and each individual was categorised as a current, former or never smoker. For this clonotype: Its target antigen remains unknown.

Sequencing input: blood. The source of this sequence is a human donor with ulcerative colitis or Crohn's disease, or a healthy co-twin of an affected twin (not recorded which). The chain is made from TRBV6-2 or TRBV6-3 and TRBJ1-1. The CDR3 sequence is CASSYLMNTEAFF.